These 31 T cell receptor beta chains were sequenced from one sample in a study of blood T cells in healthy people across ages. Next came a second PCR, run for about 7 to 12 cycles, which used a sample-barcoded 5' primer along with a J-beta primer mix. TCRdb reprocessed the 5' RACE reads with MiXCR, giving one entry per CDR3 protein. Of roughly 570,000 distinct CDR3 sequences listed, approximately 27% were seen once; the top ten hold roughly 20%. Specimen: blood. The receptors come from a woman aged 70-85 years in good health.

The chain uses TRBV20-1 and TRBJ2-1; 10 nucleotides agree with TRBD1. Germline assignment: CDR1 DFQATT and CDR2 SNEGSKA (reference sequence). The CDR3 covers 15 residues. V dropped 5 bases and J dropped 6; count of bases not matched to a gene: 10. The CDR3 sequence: CSARPLGQGSNEQFF. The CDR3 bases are TGCAGTGCTCGCCCTTTGGGACAGGGGTCCAATGAGCAGTTCTTC.

The chain's CDR3 is CTSRGLTNTEAFF. DNA of the CDR3: TGCACCAGCAGGGGCCTGACGAACACTGAAGCTTTCTTT. The chain recombines TRBV1 with TRBJ1-1. TRBV1 represents a pseudogene. This CDR3 is 13 amino acids long.

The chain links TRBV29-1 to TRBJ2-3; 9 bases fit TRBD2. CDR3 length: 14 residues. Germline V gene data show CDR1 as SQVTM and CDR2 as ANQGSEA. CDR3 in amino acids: CIGGPSGETDTQYF. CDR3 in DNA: TGCATCGGGGGGCCTAGCGGGGAGACAGATACGCAGTATTTT.

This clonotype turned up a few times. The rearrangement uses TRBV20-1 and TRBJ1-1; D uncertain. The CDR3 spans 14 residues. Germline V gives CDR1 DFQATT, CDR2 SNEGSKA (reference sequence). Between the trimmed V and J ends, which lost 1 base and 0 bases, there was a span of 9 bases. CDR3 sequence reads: CSARAGGMNTEAFF. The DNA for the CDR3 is TGCAGTGCTAGAGCGGGAGGAATGAACACTGAAGCTTTCTTT.

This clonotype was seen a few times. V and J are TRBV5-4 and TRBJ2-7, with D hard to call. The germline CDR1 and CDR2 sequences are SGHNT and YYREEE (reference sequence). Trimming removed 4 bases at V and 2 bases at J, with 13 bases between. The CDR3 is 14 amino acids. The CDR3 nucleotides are TGTGCCAGCAGCACACCTGAAGTTGCCTACGAGCAGTACTTC. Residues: CASSTPEVAYEQYF.

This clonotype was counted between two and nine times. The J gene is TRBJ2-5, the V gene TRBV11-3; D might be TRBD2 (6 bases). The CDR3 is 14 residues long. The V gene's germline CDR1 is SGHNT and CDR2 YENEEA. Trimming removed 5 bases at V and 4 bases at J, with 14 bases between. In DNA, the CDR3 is TGTGCCAGCAGCCATGGGGGGATCGGAGAGACCCAGTACTTC. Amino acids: CASSHGGIGETQYF.

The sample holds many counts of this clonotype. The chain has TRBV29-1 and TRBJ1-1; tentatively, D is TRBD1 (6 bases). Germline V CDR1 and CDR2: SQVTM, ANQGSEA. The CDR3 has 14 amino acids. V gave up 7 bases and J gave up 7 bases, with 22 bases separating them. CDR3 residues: CSARRGTLSGEAFF. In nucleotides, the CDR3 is TGCAGCGCCCGCCGGGGGACATTATCCGGTGAAGCTTTCTTT.

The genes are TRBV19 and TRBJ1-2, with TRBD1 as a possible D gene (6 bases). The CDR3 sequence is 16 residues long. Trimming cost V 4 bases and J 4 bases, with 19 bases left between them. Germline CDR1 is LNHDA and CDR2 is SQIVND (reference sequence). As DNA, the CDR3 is TGTGCCAGTAGTACTCTACTTGGACAGTTGAGCTATGGCTACACCTTC. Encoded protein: CASSTLLGQLSYGYTF.

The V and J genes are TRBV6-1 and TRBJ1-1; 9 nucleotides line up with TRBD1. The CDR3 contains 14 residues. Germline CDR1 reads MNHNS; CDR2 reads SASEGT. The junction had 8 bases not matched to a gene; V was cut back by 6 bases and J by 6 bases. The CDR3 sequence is CASRETGGPPEAFF. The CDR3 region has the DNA TGTGCCAGCAGAGAGACAGGGGGTCCCCCTGAAGCTTTCTTT.

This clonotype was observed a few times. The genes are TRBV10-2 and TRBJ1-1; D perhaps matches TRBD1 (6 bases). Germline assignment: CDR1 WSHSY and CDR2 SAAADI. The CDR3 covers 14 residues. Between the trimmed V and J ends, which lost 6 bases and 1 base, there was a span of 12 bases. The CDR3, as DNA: TGCGCCAGCAGGAGGGGGGCGGGGAACACTGAAGCTTTCTTT. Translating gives CASRRGAGNTEAFF.

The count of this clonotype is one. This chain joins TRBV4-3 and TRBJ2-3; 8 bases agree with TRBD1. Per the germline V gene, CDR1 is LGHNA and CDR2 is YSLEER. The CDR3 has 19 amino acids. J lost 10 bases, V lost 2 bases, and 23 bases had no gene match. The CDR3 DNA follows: TGCGCCAGCAGCCAATATTTAGGACAGGGATCCCTACGCACTTCGGCGCAGTATTTT. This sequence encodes CASSQYLGQGSLRTSAQYF.

Here the CDR3 reads CASSPDDYTEAFF. The CDR3, as DNA: TGTGCCAGCAGCCCTGATGATTACACTGAAGCTTTCTTT. V is TRBV7-9 and J is TRBJ1-1, with D hard to call. The ends were cut back, 5 bases at V and 3 bases at J, with 10 bases in the middle. CDR1 and CDR2 (germline): SEHNR, FQNEAQ (reference sequence). There are 13 residues in the CDR3.

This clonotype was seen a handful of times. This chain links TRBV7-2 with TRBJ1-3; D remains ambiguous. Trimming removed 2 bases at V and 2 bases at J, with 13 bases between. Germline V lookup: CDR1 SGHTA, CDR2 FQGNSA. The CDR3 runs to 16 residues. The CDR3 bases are TGTGCCAGCAGCTTAATTTGGGGTTTAACTGGAAACACCATATATTTT. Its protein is CASSLIWGLTGNTIYF.

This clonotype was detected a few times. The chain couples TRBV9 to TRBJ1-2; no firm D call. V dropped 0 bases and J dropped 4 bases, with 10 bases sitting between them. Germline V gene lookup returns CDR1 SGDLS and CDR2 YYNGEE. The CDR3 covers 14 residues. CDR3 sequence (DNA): TGTGCCAGCAGCGTAGGAGGCAGCCCCTATGGCTACACCTTC. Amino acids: CASSVGGSPYGYTF.

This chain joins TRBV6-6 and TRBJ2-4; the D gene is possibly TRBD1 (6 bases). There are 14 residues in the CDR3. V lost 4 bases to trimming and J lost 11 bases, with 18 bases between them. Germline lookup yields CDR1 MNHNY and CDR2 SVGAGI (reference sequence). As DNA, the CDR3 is TGTGCCAGCAGTTCGGACAGTCAATCGGTCGTTCAGTACTTC. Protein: CASSSDSQSVVQYF.

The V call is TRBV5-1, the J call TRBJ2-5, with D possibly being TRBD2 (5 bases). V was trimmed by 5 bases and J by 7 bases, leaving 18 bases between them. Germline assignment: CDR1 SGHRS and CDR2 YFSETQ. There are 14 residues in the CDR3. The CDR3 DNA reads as TGCGCCAGCAGTTCCGAGGGCCCGTATGGGACCCAGTACTTC. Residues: CASSSEGPYGTQYF.

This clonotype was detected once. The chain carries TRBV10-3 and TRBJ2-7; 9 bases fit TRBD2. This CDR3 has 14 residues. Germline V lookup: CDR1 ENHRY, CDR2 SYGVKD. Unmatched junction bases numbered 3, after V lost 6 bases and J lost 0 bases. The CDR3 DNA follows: TGTGCCATCAGAGCGGGGGGTAGCTCCTACGAGCAGTACTTC. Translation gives CAIRAGGSSYEQYF.

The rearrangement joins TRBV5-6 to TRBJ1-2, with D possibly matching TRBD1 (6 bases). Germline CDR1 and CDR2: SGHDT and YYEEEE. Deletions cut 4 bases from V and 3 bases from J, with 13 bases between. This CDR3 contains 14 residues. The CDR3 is CASSRRTAYYGYTF. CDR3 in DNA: TGTGCCAGCAGCCGCCGGACAGCCTACTATGGCTACACCTTC.

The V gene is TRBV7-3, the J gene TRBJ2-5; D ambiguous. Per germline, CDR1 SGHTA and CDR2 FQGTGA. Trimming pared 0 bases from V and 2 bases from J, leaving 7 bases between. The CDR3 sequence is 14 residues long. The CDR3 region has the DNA TGTGCCAGCAGCTTAACGGAACAGCAAGAGACCCAGTACTTC. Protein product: CASSLTEQQETQYF.

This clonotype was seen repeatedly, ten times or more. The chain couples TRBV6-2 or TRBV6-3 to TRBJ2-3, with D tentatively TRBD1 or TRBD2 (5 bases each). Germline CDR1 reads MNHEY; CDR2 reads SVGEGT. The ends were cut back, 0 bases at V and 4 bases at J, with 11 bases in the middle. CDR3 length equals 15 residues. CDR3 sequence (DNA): TGTGCCAGCAGTTACTCTGGGGGACGGGCAGATACGCAGTATTTT. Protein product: CASSYSGGRADTQYF.

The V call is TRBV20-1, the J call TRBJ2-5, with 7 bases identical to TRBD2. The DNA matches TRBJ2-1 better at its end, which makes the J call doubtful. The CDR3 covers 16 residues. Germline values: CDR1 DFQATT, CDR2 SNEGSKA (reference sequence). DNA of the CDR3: TGCAGTGCTAGAACTCAGTGGGACTACTCAAACAATGAGCAGTTCTTC. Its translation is CSARTQWDYSNNEQFF.

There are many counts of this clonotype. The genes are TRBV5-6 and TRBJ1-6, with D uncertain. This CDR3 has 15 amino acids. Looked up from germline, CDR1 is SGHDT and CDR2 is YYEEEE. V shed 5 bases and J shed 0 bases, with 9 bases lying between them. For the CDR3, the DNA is TGTGCCAGCAGGACTTCGGGCTCCTATAATTCACCCCTCCACTTT. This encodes CASRTSGSYNSPLHF.

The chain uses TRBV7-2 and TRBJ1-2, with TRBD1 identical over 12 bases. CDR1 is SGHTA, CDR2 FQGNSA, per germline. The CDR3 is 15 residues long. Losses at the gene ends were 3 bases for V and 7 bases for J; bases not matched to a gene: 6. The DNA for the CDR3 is TGTGCCAGCAGCTTGACCCGGGACAGGGGGCTTGGCTACACCTTC. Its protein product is CASSLTRDRGLGYTF.

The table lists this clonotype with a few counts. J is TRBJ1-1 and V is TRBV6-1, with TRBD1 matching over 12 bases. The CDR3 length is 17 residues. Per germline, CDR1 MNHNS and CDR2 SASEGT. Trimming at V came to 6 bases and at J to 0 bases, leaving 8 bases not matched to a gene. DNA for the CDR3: TGTGCCAGCAGCAGGGCCGGGACAGGGGGCATGAACACTGAAGCTTTCTTT. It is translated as CASSRAGTGGMNTEAFF.

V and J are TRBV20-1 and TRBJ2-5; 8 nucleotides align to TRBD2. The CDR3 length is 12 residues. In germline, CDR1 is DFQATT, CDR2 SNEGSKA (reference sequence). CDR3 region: CGLTGLGKTQYF. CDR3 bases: TGCGGACTGACGGGACTAGGAAAGACCCAGTACTTC.

CDR3 protein: CASSVLGLAFADTQYF. The CDR3 DNA is TGTGCCAGCAGCGTCCTAGGACTAGCGTTCGCAGATACGCAGTATTTT. The V and J genes are TRBV9 and TRBJ2-3; 9 nucleotides line up with TRBD2. The CDR3 has 16 amino acids. Germline loops: CDR1 SGDLS, CDR2 YYNGEE. Trimming took 2 bases from V and 4 from J; bases not matched to a gene: 8.

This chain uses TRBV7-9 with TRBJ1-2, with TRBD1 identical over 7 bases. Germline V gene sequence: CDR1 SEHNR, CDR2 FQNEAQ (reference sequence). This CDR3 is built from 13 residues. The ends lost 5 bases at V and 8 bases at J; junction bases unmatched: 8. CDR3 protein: CASSLTGVGGYTF. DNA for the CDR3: TGTGCCAGCAGCCTAACAGGGGTCGGGGGCTACACCTTC.

CDR3 protein: CASSFHINTEAFF. DNA of the CDR3: TGTGCCAGCAGTTTCCATATTAACACTGAAGCTTTCTTT. V is TRBV12-3 or TRBV12-4 and J is TRBJ1-1; D gene unclear. V was trimmed by 3 bases and J by 2 bases, leaving 7 bases between them. This CDR3 spans 13 amino acids.

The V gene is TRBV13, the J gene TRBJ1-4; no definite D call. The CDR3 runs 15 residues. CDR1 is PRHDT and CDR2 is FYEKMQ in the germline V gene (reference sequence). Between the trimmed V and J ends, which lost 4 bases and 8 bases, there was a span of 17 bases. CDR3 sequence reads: CASSSPRSGREKLFF. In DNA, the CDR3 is TGTGCCAGCAGCTCCCCTCGGAGTGGTAGGGAAAAACTGTTTTTT.

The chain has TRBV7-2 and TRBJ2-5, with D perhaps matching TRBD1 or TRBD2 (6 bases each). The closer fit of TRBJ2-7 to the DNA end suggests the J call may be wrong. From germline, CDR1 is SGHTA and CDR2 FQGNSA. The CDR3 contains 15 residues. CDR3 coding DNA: TGTGCCAGCAGTTTGGTACTCGGGGGCGCTTACGAGCAGTACTTC. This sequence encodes CASSLVLGGAYEQYF.

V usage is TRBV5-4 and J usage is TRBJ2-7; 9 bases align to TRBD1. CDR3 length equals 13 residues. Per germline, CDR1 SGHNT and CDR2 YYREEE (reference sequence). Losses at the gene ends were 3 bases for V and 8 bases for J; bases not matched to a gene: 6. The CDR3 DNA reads TGTGCCAGCAGCTCCTCGGACAGGGGAAAGCAGTACTTC. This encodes CASSSSDRGKQYF.